One sample yielded the 7 T cell receptor beta chains listed below, sequenced in a study of vaccination effects on CD4 cells after COVID-19. This table comes from immunoSEQ multiplex PCR, and its TCRdb copy is limited to in-frame clones, with some not included. The sample has around 47,000 clones; approximately 70% are singletons. Viral peptide pools were used in the ViraFEST assay to expand antigen-specific CD4+ T cells, and sequencing came afterward. The culture ran for 9 to 11 days, and then CD4+ T cells were isolated. This individual contracted SARS-CoV-2 between March and December 2020, as verified by PCR. Antigen specificity for these receptors is unknown. The sequencing used CD4+ T cells from PBMCs cultured with a peptide pool, collected before COVID-19 vaccination. The receptors stem from a human donor who had a prior SARS-CoV-2 infection.

In its sample, this clone was seen a few times. The chain links TRBV2 to TRBJ1-6; possible D gene TRBD1, 6 bases. The germline V and J ends were trimmed by 7 bases and 10 bases, with 20 bases remaining between them. CDR1 and CDR2 from the germline V gene are SNHLY and FYNNEI. CDR3 length equals 15 residues. The CDR3: CASTEDSRASSPLHF. The CDR3 DNA follows: TGTGCCAGCACCGAGGACAGCCGCGCTTCCTCACCCCTCCACTTT.

The chain employs TRBV5-6 and TRBJ2-2; D is unclear. V lost 4 bases to trimming and J lost 7 bases, with 5 bases between them. Germline CDR1 is SGHDT and CDR2 is YYEEEE. The CDR3 totals 11 residues. This CDR3 reads CASSVHGELFF. CDR3 nucleotides: TGTGCCAGCAGCGTACACGGGGAGCTGTTTTTT.

The chain carries TRBV19 and TRBJ2-1; 10 nucleotides agree with TRBD1. CDR3 length equals 15 residues. The germline gives CDR1 LNHDA, CDR2 SQIVND (reference sequence). The junction had 5 bases not matched to a gene; V was cut back by 3 bases and J by 6 bases. The CDR3 coding sequence is TGTGCCAGTAGTATTCCGGGACAGGGGACCAATGAGCAGTTCTTC. It specifies CASSIPGQGTNEQFF. The complete variable domain, with remaining parts taken from reference TRBV19 and TRBJ2-1, reads DGGITQSPKYLFRKEGQNVTLSCEQNLNHDAMYWYRQDPGQGLRLIYYSQIVNDFQKGDIAEGYSVSREKKESFPLTVTSAQKNPTAFYLCASSIPGQGTNEQFFGPGTRLTVL.

The rearrangement links TRBV4-2 to TRBJ1-5, with D hard to call. From germline, CDR1 is LGHNA and CDR2 YNFKEQ. This CDR3 has 15 residues. With 0 bases removed from V and 9 bases from J, the gap between germline ends came to 15 bases. In nucleotides, the CDR3 is TGTGCCAGCAGCCAAGAAGGCCAGCCGGGTTGGCCCCAGCATTTT. Protein product: CASSQEGQPGWPQHF.

V usage is TRBV12-2 and J usage is TRBJ1-5; the table's D call, TRBD1, was not checked against the DNA. TRBV12-2 is a pseudogene locus. The CDR3 covers 15 residues. CDR3 in DNA: TGTGCAAGTCGCTTAGGGGGCCCGGGCAATCAGCCCCAGCATTTT. The encoded protein is CASRLGGPGNQPQHF.

The V call is TRBV3-1 (or the pseudogene TRBV3-2), the J call TRBJ2-5; either TRBD1 or TRBD2 may fit D (5 bases each). V was shortened by 3 bases and J by 3 bases, with 17 bases between the two germline ends. From germline, CDR1 is LGHDT and CDR2 YNNKEL (reference sequence). The CDR3 length is 16 residues. The CDR3 sequence is CASSQDYTRGKETQYF. For the CDR3, the DNA is TGTGCCAGCAGCCAGGATTACACGAGGGGCAAAGAGACCCAGTACTTC.

This chain joins TRBV2 and TRBJ2-4; D is ambiguous. Germline CDR1 SNHLY, CDR2 FYNNEI. The CDR3 is 13 amino acids. V was trimmed by 4 bases and J by 8 bases, leaving 12 bases between them. This CDR3 reads CASSVPGEHIQYF. Here the CDR3 DNA reads TGTGCCAGCAGTGTCCCTGGGGAACACATTCAGTACTTC.